Each of the 9 T cell receptor beta chains below was sequenced from the same sample in a study of spatial heterogeneity in lung cancer. TCRdb reanalysed the 5' RACE reads using MiXCR and keeps one entry per CDR3 protein. Of more than 85,000 distinct CDR3 sequences in the sample, roughly 9.5% were seen once. The time point was: sample taken at primary tumor resection. The study sequenced unsorted whole RNA from tumor, nontumor lung or frozen PBMC. The sample here was PBMCs, taken at surgery. Receptors originate from a male donor with early-stage non-small cell lung cancer.

This clonotype was seen a handful of times. A junction end diverges from the germline sequence, so it may reflect a read error. In DNA form, the CDR3 reads TGTGCCACCAGTGACCCTAGCGGGGGGAGAGAGACCCAGTACTTC. This codes for CATSDPSGGRETQYF. This rearrangement joins TRBV10-3 to TRBJ2-5; 11 bases agree with TRBD2. This CDR3 region has 15 residues. The germline gives CDR1 ENHRY, CDR2 SYGVKD.

This clonotype showed up many times. V usage is TRBV7-3 and J usage is TRBJ2-1, with TRBD2 identical over 13 bases. This CDR3 has 16 residues. In germline, CDR1 is SGHTA, CDR2 FQGTGA. J was trimmed by 4 bases and V by 5 bases; bases with no gene match: 5. The CDR3 DNA reads as TGTGCCAGCAGCCCCGGGACTAGCGGGGCGTACAATGAGCAGTTCTTC. Residues: CASSPGTSGAYNEQFF.

This clonotype was seen only a few times. The chain links TRBV20-1 to TRBJ2-7, with D hard to call. V lost 4 bases to trimming and J lost 3 bases, with 7 bases between them. CDR1 and CDR2 from the germline V gene are DFQATT and SNEGSKA (reference sequence). This CDR3 is 11 amino acids long. The CDR3 bases are TGCAGTGCTACCCCAGGCTACGAGCAGTACTTC. Amino acids: CSATPGYEQYF.

This clonotype has a handful of counts. This chain links TRBV19 with TRBJ2-1, with D perhaps being TRBD1 or TRBD2 (6 bases each). The germline gives CDR1 LNHDA, CDR2 SQIVND (reference sequence). The V end was cut by 6 bases, the J end by 0 bases, with 12 bases between. The CDR3 length is 15 residues. The DNA of the CDR3 is TGTGCCAGTAGCGTTGGAGGGGGCTCCTACAATGAGCAGTTCTTC. Translation: CASSVGGGSYNEQFF.

The sample holds a few counts of this clonotype. The J gene is TRBJ2-1, the V gene TRBV12-3 or TRBV12-4; TRBD2 agrees at 10 bases. This CDR3 comprises 14 residues. Germline trimming cut 6 bases from V and 11 bases from J; bases unmatched to any gene: 10. The CDR3 spells CASRLGLAVPKQFF. CDR3 bases: TGTGCCAGCAGACTCGGACTAGCGGTCCCCAAGCAGTTCTTC.

The chain joins TRBV29-1 to TRBJ2-3, with 8 bases lining up with TRBD1. CDR3 size: 14 residues. The germline V gene has CDR1 SQVTM and CDR2 ANQGSEA. The V segment lost 6 bases and the J segment 0 bases; nucleotides outside the gene matches: 5. CDR3 residues: CSVAGGYSTDTQYF. CDR3 DNA sequence: TGCAGCGTGGCAGGGGGCTATAGCACAGATACGCAGTATTTT.

The chain links TRBV29-1 to TRBJ1-1; 7 positions match TRBD1. Germline loops: CDR1 SQVTM, CDR2 ANQGSEA. V trimming: 6 bases; J trimming: 6 bases; junction bases outside the gene matches: 7. The CDR3 loop spans 12 amino acids. The CDR3 loop is CSVLQGRAEAFF. The CDR3 DNA reads as TGCAGCGTCCTACAGGGGCGGGCTGAAGCTTTCTTT.

In this sample, this clonotype turned up many times. This chain links TRBV10-3 with TRBJ2-7; 10 bases match TRBD2. Per the germline V gene, CDR1 is ENHRY and CDR2 is SYGVKD. The CDR3 is 16 residues long. Trimming removed 4 bases from V and 2 bases from J; junction bases left unmatched: 8. CDR3 bases: TGTGCCATCAGTGGGAGCGGGAGGGCCCTCGCCTACGAGCAGTACTTC. This encodes CAISGSGRALAYEQYF.

The CDR3 coding sequence is TGTGCCAGTAGGCAGTCGACAGGGTCGTACACTGAAGCTTTCTTT. Protein: CASRQSTGSYTEAFF. The V and J genes are TRBV19 and TRBJ1-1, with 7 bases lining up with TRBD1. The CDR3 loop spans 15 amino acids. V shed 6 bases and J 3 bases; nucleotides not matched to a gene: 10. Germline assignment: CDR1 LNHDA and CDR2 SQIVND (reference sequence).